This T cell receptor beta chain was recorded in a study of T cells after yellow fever vaccination. MiXCR, applied by TCRdb to the 5' RACE reads, yields one record per CDR3 protein. The sample contains under 550,000 distinct CDR3 sequences, 21% of which appear only once. Germline loops: CDR1 SEHNR, CDR2 FQNEAQ (reference sequence). This CDR3 region has 14 residues. V lost 5 bases and J 6 bases, leaving 15 bases between the germline ends. This sequence was found in a man in his late teens or twenties who received the YFV17D yellow fever vaccine. Specimen: PBMCs, collected around 3 weeks after the first yellow fever vaccination. The genes are TRBV7-9 and TRBJ2-3; no definite D call. DNA of the CDR3: TGTGCCAGCAGCCCCTGGGGTCCGGCCGATACGCAGTATTTT. It is translated as CASSPWGPADTQYF.